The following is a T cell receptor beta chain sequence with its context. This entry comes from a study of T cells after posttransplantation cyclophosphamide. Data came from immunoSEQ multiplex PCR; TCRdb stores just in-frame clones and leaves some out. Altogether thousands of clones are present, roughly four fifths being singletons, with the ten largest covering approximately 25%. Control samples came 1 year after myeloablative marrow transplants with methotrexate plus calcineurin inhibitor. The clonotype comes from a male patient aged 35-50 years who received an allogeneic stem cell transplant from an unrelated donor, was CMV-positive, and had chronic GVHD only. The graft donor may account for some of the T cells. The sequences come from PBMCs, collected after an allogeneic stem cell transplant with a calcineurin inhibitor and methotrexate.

The CDR3 protein is CASSPWDSNNQPQHF. The CDR3 region has the DNA TGCGCCAGCAGCCCTTGGGACAGTAATAATCAGCCCCAGCATTTT. This chain connects TRBV4-1 to TRBJ1-5; 7 bases line up with TRBD1. Germline trimming cut 4 bases from V and 4 bases from J; bases unmatched to any gene: 7. Germline values: CDR1 MGHRA, CDR2 YSYEKL. The CDR3 contains 15 residues.